These 27 T cell receptor beta chains were all obtained from the same sample, sequenced in a study of identical twins. TCRdb reprocessed the 5' RACE reads via MiXCR and lists one record per CDR3 protein. The table has about 720,000 distinct CDR3 sequences, 8.6% seen once. The same sample was also studied in work on yellow fever vaccine responses in identical twins.

Sequencing was carried out using PBMCs. Source of these receptors: a woman between 18 and 29 years old in good health.

The V gene is TRBV18, the J gene TRBJ2-7; weak D call: TRBD2 (5 bases). From germline, CDR1 is KGHSH and CDR2 LQKENI. V lost 3 bases, J lost 7 bases, and 19 bases lay in between. This CDR3 has 15 amino acids. The CDR3 DNA sequence: TGTGCCAGCTCACCCCTAGGGAACAGCGAGGGTGAGCAGTACTTC. It codes for CASSPLGNSEGEQYF.

This chain links TRBV4-2 with TRBJ2-7; D is unresolved. This CDR3 has 13 residues. The ends were cut back, 0 bases at V and 4 bases at J, with 7 bases in the middle. The germline CDR1 and CDR2 sequences are LGHNA and YNFKEQ. DNA of the CDR3: TGTGCCAGCAGCCAAGACAACGGTTACGAGCAGTACTTC. Translated: CASSQDNGYEQYF.

This clonotype was picked up many times. The CDR3: CASSLGAGNTIYF. The CDR3 DNA reads TGTGCCAGCAGTTTGGGGGCTGGAAACACCATATATTTT. This rearrangement joins TRBV27 to TRBJ1-3, with D perhaps matching TRBD1 (5 bases). Trimming left V 3 bases short and J 2 bases short, with 5 bases between. The CDR3 spans 13 residues. Germline loops: CDR1 MNHEY, CDR2 SMNVEV (reference sequence).

The rearrangement joins TRBV7-2 to TRBJ2-2; D might be TRBD1 or TRBD2, each matching 5 bases. CDR1 and CDR2 (germline): SGHTA, FQGNSA. The V end lost 7 bases, the J end lost 5 bases, and 17 bases lay between the germline ends. The CDR3 extends over 15 amino acids. The CDR3 here is CASNNWGGGTGELFF. The CDR3 DNA sequence: TGTGCCAGCAACAACTGGGGTGGGGGTACCGGGGAGCTGTTTTTT.

This chain joins TRBV20-1 and TRBJ1-5, with TRBD1 matching 7 bases. Germline values: CDR1 DFQATT, CDR2 SNEGSKA (reference sequence). The CDR3 consists of 12 residues. The ends lost 7 bases at V and 4 bases at J; junction bases unmatched: 4. The CDR3 DNA sequence: TGCAGTGGACAGGGTGGAAATCAGCCCCAGCATTTT. Residues: CSGQGGNQPQHF.

This clonotype was seen a few times. The chain has TRBV7-2 and TRBJ1-4; possible D gene TRBD1, 6 bases. The CDR3 is 14 amino acids. Germline loops: CDR1 SGHTA, CDR2 FQGNSA. V shed 5 bases and J shed 8 bases, with 15 bases lying between them. CDR3 residues: CASSPTGSKEKLFF. In DNA, the CDR3 is TGTGCCAGCAGCCCTACAGGGTCGAAAGAAAAACTGTTTTTT.

This sequence joins TRBV7-6 and TRBJ2-7; 9 bases line up with TRBD1. The CDR3 loop spans 15 amino acids. Per the germline V gene, CDR1 is SGHVS and CDR2 is FNYEAQ. Losses at the gene ends were 5 bases for V and 1 base for J; bases not matched to a gene: 6. Here the CDR3 reads CASSVDRGDSYEQYF. The CDR3 coding sequence is TGTGCCAGCAGCGTGGACAGGGGCGATTCCTACGAGCAGTACTTC.

This clonotype was counted between two and nine times. The chain has TRBV12-3 or TRBV12-4 and TRBJ2-5; 9 nucleotides line up with TRBD1. Germline trimming cut 4 bases from V and 6 bases from J; bases unmatched to any gene: 3. This CDR3 has 13 residues. The CDR3, as DNA: TGTGCCAGCAGTTGGACAGGGGCAAAGACCCAGTACTTC. Translating gives CASSWTGAKTQYF.

This clonotype was observed at least ten times. The rearrangement uses TRBV20-1 and TRBJ2-3; 13 nucleotides line up with TRBD2. The CDR3 spans 13 residues. The germline CDR1 and CDR2 sequences are DFQATT and SNEGSKA (reference sequence). Written as DNA, the CDR3 is TGCCGGACTAGCGGGAGTGGCACAGATACGCAGTATTTT. Translation: CRTSGSGTDTQYF.

This clonotype was detected only a few times. The chain has TRBV28 and TRBJ2-1; D is possibly TRBD1 or TRBD2 (6 bases each). This CDR3 has 15 residues. The V gene lost 2 bases and the J gene lost 7 bases, with 15 bases spanning the gap. Germline assignment: CDR1 MDHEN and CDR2 SYDVKM. CDR3 nucleotides: TGTGCCAGCAGTTTAGTGGGGGCTAGCGAGAATGAGCAGTTCTTC. This codes for CASSLVGASENEQFF.

J is TRBJ2-7 and V is TRBV10-3; no firm D call. The germline V gene encodes CDR1 ENHRY and CDR2 SYGVKD. V was trimmed by 2 bases and J by 4 bases, leaving 12 bases between them. The CDR3 consists of 14 residues. DNA of the CDR3: TGTGCCATCAGTGAGGTTTTGGGTAGGTACGAGCAGTACTTC. Translation gives CAISEVLGRYEQYF.

This clonotype has more than one count but fewer than ten. The J gene is TRBJ2-7, the V gene TRBV7-9; 7 positions agree with TRBD2. With V trimmed by 10 bases and J by 0 bases, 18 bases remained unmatched. The CDR3 has 17 residues. CDR1 is SEHNR, CDR2 FQNEAQ, per germline (reference sequence). The CDR3: CAITPGNPAGHSYEQYF. The CDR3 bases are TGTGCCATCACGCCCGGTAACCCAGCGGGGCACTCCTACGAGCAGTACTTC. Supplemented by reference TRBV7-9 and TRBJ2-7, the full variable domain reads DTGVSQNPRHKITKRGQNVTFRCDPISEHNRLYWYRQTLGQGPEFLTYFQNEAQLEKSRLLSDRFSAERPKGSFSTLEIQRTEQGDSAMYLCAITPGNPAGHSYEQYFGPGTRLTVT.

This clonotype was seen at least ten times. The rearrangement joins TRBV7-2 to TRBJ2-7, with 8 bases matching TRBD2. The CDR3 has 13 residues. V lost 5 bases and J lost 4; bases outside the gene matches: 4. Germline V gene lookup returns CDR1 SGHTA and CDR2 FQGNSA. In nucleotides, the CDR3 is TGTGCCAGCAGCCAGGGACTAGTGTACGAGCAGTACTTC. Amino acid sequence: CASSQGLVYEQYF.

This clonotype was observed a few times. The chain employs TRBV7-9 and TRBJ2-7; D is perhaps TRBD1 (6 bases). CDR1 and CDR2 (germline): SEHNR, FQNEAQ (reference sequence). CDR3 length: 16 residues. V lost 6 bases and J 0 bases, leaving 18 bases between the germline ends. CDR3 loop: CASSHPPGASSYEQYF. CDR3 sequence (DNA): TGTGCCAGCAGTCACCCCCCAGGGGCGAGCTCCTACGAGCAGTACTTC.

The sample holds many counts of this clonotype. The gene calls are TRBV5-1 and TRBJ2-1; 8 nucleotides line up with TRBD2. The CDR3 contains 15 residues. Germline-derived CDR1 and CDR2 are SGHRS and YFSETQ. V shed 2 bases and J 9 bases; nucleotides not matched to a gene: 10. CDR3 residues: CASSLGLAGYGEQFF. The CDR3 DNA reads as TGCGCCAGCAGCTTAGGACTAGCTGGGTACGGTGAGCAGTTCTTC.

This chain joins TRBV27 and TRBJ2-3, with 11 bases that match TRBD2. This CDR3 is 18 amino acids long. Germline V gene sequence: CDR1 MNHEY, CDR2 SMNVEV (reference sequence). J gave up 5 bases and V 5 bases, and 15 bases lay outside the gene matches. CDR3 coding DNA: TGTGCCAGCAGTCGATTAGCGGGAGGGAATGTGCAGGGAGATACGCAGTATTTT. It specifies CASSRLAGGNVQGDTQYF.

This chain connects TRBV29-1 to TRBJ1-4, with D hard to call. Germline lookup yields CDR1 SQVTM and CDR2 ANQGSEA. This CDR3 contains 13 residues. The germline V and J ends were trimmed by 3 bases and 10 bases, with 15 bases remaining between them. The CDR3, as DNA: TGCAGCGTTGAGGTTGGACCGGGCGGAAAACTGTTTTTT. Translated, it gives CSVEVGPGGKLFF.

At least ten counts were recorded for this clonotype. The chain employs TRBV28 and TRBJ2-5; possible D gene TRBD1, 6 bases. V was shortened by 3 bases and J by 2 bases, with 16 bases between the two germline ends. The CDR3 has 16 residues. The germline gives CDR1 MDHEN, CDR2 SYDVKM. CDR3 DNA: TGTGCCAGCAGTTTTCCCGGACAGAGACAACAAGAGACCCAGTACTTC. Translated, it gives CASSFPGQRQQETQYF.

The CDR3 protein is CASSNALREAYNEQFF. The CDR3 DNA reads as TGTGCCAGCAGTAACGCGTTGAGGGAGGCCTACAATGAGCAGTTCTTC. The gene calls are TRBV28 and TRBJ2-1; maybe TRBD2 (6 bases). This CDR3 comprises 16 residues. The ends were cut back, 5 bases at V and 2 bases at J, with 16 bases in the middle. In germline, CDR1 is MDHEN, CDR2 SYDVKM.

This chain uses TRBV3-1 with TRBJ1-1, with a possible D match to TRBD1 (5 bases). The CDR3 is made up of 13 amino acids. Germline CDR1 and CDR2: LGHDT and YNNKEL (reference sequence). With 8 bases removed from V and 3 bases from J, the gap between germline ends came to 13 bases. The CDR3 sequence is CASRIQGYTEAFF. DNA of the CDR3: TGTGCCAGCCGAATTCAGGGATACACTGAAGCTTTCTTT.

This clonotype has at least ten counts. V gene TRBV20-1 combines with J gene TRBJ1-1; D is undetermined. V was cut by 5 bases and J by 1 base, with 23 bases left in between. The CDR3 contains 17 residues. Germline V gene sequence: CDR1 DFQATT, CDR2 SNEGSKA (reference sequence). The CDR3 DNA reads TGCAGTGCTCCCCCCGGCGGCCAGAAGGGAGGGAACACTGAAGCTTTCTTT. Its protein is CSAPPGGQKGGNTEAFF.

This clonotype has ten or more counts. The genes are TRBV6-4 and TRBJ2-1, with TRBD2 matching over 8 bases. Losses at the gene ends were 6 bases for V and 6 bases for J; bases not matched to a gene: 7. The CDR3 has 14 amino acids. Germline V gene lookup returns CDR1 MRHNA and CDR2 SNTAGT. CDR3: CASSLTSDGNEQFF. The CDR3 DNA follows: TGTGCCAGCAGCCTGACTAGCGATGGCAATGAGCAGTTCTTC.

This clonotype was counted a few times. The J gene is TRBJ2-5, the V gene TRBV5-1; the match to TRBD1 covers 10 bases. V lost 3 bases, J lost 2 bases, and 4 bases stayed unmatched. This CDR3 contains 15 residues. Germline V gene data show CDR1 as SGHRS and CDR2 as YFSETQ. The CDR3 bases are TGCGCCAGCAGCTGGGACAGGGGATCGCAAGAGACCCAGTACTTC. This encodes CASSWDRGSQETQYF.

V is TRBV24-1 and J is TRBJ2-2; D perhaps matches TRBD2 (5 bases). This CDR3 has 15 amino acids. Germline values: CDR1 KGHDR, CDR2 SFDVKD. Trimming stripped 5 bases from V and 0 bases from J, with 9 bases between. In DNA, the CDR3 is TGTGCCACCAGTGCACCGAGGGCGAACACCGGGGAGCTGTTTTTT. This translates into CATSAPRANTGELFF.

The chain recombines TRBV7-2 with TRBJ2-5, with TRBD2 as a possible D gene (6 bases). V was clipped by 4 bases and J by 2 bases, with 11 bases between them. CDR3 size: 14 residues. Germline V gene sequence: CDR1 SGHTA, CDR2 FQGNSA. The CDR3 coding sequence is TGTGCCAGCAGCTCAATGCGGGGTCAAGAGACCCAGTACTTC. Amino acids: CASSSMRGQETQYF.

This clonotype was seen more than once but under ten times. The chain employs TRBV6-2 or TRBV6-3 and TRBJ2-1, with a possible D match to TRBD2 (6 bases). V was trimmed by 0 bases and J by 1 base, leaving 13 bases between them. CDR1 and CDR2 from the germline V gene are MNHEY and SVGEGT. This CDR3 comprises 17 residues. CDR3 DNA: TGTGCCAGCAGTTACTCGTCTCTGGGAGGTTCCTACAATGAGCAGTTCTTC. Amino acids: CASSYSSLGGSYNEQFF.

This chain connects TRBV5-1 to TRBJ2-3; either TRBD1 or TRBD2 may fit D (6 bases each). V was cut by 2 bases and J by 4 bases, with 20 bases left in between. Looked up from germline, CDR1 is SGHRS and CDR2 is YFSETQ. This CDR3 has 17 amino acids. CDR3 residues: CASSLSGGRWGADTQYF. In DNA form, the CDR3 reads TGCGCCAGCAGCTTATCCGGGGGCCGTTGGGGCGCAGATACGCAGTATTTT.